These 23 T cell receptor beta chains were sequenced from one sample in a study of tumor and adjacent non-tumor tissue in lung cancer. Three rounds of nested PCR, following a modified ARM-PCR protocol, produced the TCRbeta library. One entry per CDR3 protein results from TCRdb running MiXCR on the multiplex PCR reads. The sample lists 65,000 to 80,000 distinct CDR3 sequences; about 80% were seen once. The template was RNA from unsorted bulk tissue. The specimen sequenced was lung tumor tissue. The source is a man between 60 and 70 years old with non-small cell lung cancer.

This clonotype was counted only a few times. A much larger clone lies a single base off, so this may be a read error. This sequence joins TRBV20-1 and TRBJ2-7, with D hard to call. The V gene's germline CDR1 is DFQATT and CDR2 SNEGSKA (reference sequence). The CDR3 sequence is 11 residues long. V was clipped by 1 base and J by 6 bases, with 7 bases between them. In nucleotides, the CDR3 is TGCAGTGCTAGAGGGTTGACCGAGCAGTACTTC. It encodes CSARGLTEQYF.

Only a few counts were recorded for this clonotype. Here the CDR3 omits its conserved ending phenylalanine or tryptophan, so a read error is the likely source. The chain recombines TRBV29-1 with TRBJ2-2; tentatively, D is TRBD1 (5 bases). CDR3 length: 12 residues. Deletions cut 1 base from V and 10 bases from J, with 10 bases between. CDR1 is SQVTM, CDR2 ANQGSEA, per germline. CDR3 sequence (DNA): TGCAGCGTTGAAGGGTTGGGGCAGGAGCTGTTTCTT. Encoded protein: CSVEGLGQELFL.

Regarding this clonotype: Germline and junction disagree at one end, which may indicate a read error. The V gene is TRBV29-1, the J gene TRBJ1-1; 7 bases fit TRBD1. The CDR3 length is 13 residues. The V gene's germline CDR1 is SQVTM and CDR2 ANQGSEA. Here the CDR3 reads CSESAGGDTETFF. CDR3 in DNA: TGCAGCGAATCCGCAGGGGGGGACACTGAAACTTTCTTT.

The chain joins TRBV6-5 to TRBJ1-3; D remains ambiguous. In germline, CDR1 is MNHEY, CDR2 SVGAGI. This CDR3 is built from 17 residues. V was shortened by 10 bases and J by 0 bases, with 22 bases between the two germline ends. The CDR3 here is CAITETSPRFSGNTIYF. The CDR3 DNA is TGTGCCATCACCGAAACATCCCCGCGGTTCTCTGGAAACACCATATATTTT.

Notes on this clonotype: This CDR3 is missing its conserved last phenylalanine or tryptophan, likely due to a read error. The limits of the CDR3 on the DNA are not certain, so only TCRdb's listed CDR3 is given. V is TRBV11-1 and J is TRBJ2-5. 15 amino acids form the CDR3, both terminal residues included. CDR1 is SGHAT and CDR2 is FQDESV in the germline V gene (reference sequence). CDR3: CASSQDVYEQETHYL.

This clonotype was counted many times. The V gene is TRBV20-1, the J gene TRBJ1-5, with no clear D. Germline V gene sequence: CDR1 DFQATT, CDR2 SNEGSKA (reference sequence). V was trimmed by 3 bases and J by 6 bases, leaving 9 bases between them. The CDR3 sequence is 12 residues long. CDR3 protein: CSASRRTQPQHF. DNA for the CDR3: TGCAGTGCTAGCCGCCGAACTCAGCCCCAGCATTTT.

With regard to this clonotype: One junction end disagrees with the germline gene, perhaps due to a read error. J is TRBJ2-5 and V is TRBV24-1, with 8 bases aligning to TRBD1. The CDR3 consists of 14 residues. From germline, CDR1 is KGHDR and CDR2 SFDVKD. The CDR3: CTTSGRQGQETQNF. The CDR3 DNA sequence: TGTACCACCAGTGGAAGACAGGGGCAAGAGACCCAGAACTTC.

The V gene is TRBV12-3 or TRBV12-4, the J gene TRBJ2-1; D may be TRBD1 or TRBD2 (5 bases each). This CDR3 comprises 15 residues. The CDR3 loop is CVSSFPQWDHNEQFF. The CDR3 coding sequence is TGTGTCAGTAGTTTCCCTCAGTGGGACCACAATGAGCAGTTCTTC.

This chain joins TRBV24-1 and TRBJ2-6; no firm D call. The germline CDR1 and CDR2 sequences are KGHDR and SFDVKD. The germline V and J ends were trimmed by 7 bases and 0 bases, with 3 bases remaining between them. The CDR3 extends over 13 amino acids. CDR3 sequence reads: CATRASGANVLTF. CDR3 nucleotides: TGTGCCACCAGGGCCTCTGGGGCCAACGTCCTGACTTTC.

Remarks on this clonotype: At one of its ends the junction is not consistent with the germline gene, which may arise from a read error. The chain combines TRBV12-5 with TRBJ1-1; D might be TRBD1 (6 bases). Looked up from germline, CDR1 is LGHNT and CDR2 is FRNRAP. This CDR3 comprises 19 residues. CDR3 protein: CASSLERSGQGTPGTEAFF. For the CDR3, the DNA is TGTGCTAGTAGTTTGGAGAGGTCGGGGCAGGGGACCCCGGGCACTGAGGCTTTCTTT.

This clonotype was seen only once. Just one base apart from a much larger clone, this may be a read error. The chain joins TRBV5-8 to TRBJ1-5; weak D call: TRBD1 (6 bases). CDR3 length: 16 amino acids. Germline V gene data show CDR1 as SGHTS and CDR2 as YDEGEE. The CDR3 nucleotides are TGTGCCGGCAGCTCTGGACAGTTCCATAGCAATCAGCCCCAGCATTTT. This codes for CAGSSGQFHSNQPQHF.

To note about this clonotype: This CDR3 is missing its conserved last phenylalanine or tryptophan, likely due to a read error. The chain employs TRBV20-1 and TRBJ2-1; 7 positions agree with TRBD2. Looked up from germline, CDR1 is DFQATT and CDR2 is SNEGSKA (reference sequence). The CDR3 has 14 amino acids. J gave up 7 bases and V 3 bases, and 9 bases lay outside the gene matches. The CDR3 is CSASVGTNLNEQFL. The CDR3 DNA is TGCAGTGCTAGTGTCGGGACTAACCTTAATGAGCAGTTCCTC.

In regard to this clonotype: Since the CDR3 does not end with the conserved phenylalanine or tryptophan, this likely comes from a read error. The limits of the CDR3 on the DNA are not certain, so only TCRdb's listed CDR3 is given. V and J are TRBV20-1 and TRBJ2-3. With termini counted, the CDR3 has 15 amino acids. Germline CDR1 reads DFQATT; CDR2 reads SNEGSKA (reference sequence). CDR3 loop: CSAPAGPMIIDTQYS.

This clonotype was found once. The V gene is TRBV20-1, the J gene TRBJ2-7; TRBD2 agrees at 7 bases. This CDR3 contains 16 residues. Losses at the gene ends were 6 bases for V and 3 bases for J; bases not matched to a gene: 17. Looked up from germline, CDR1 is DFQATT and CDR2 is SNEGSKA (reference sequence). For the CDR3, the DNA is TGCAGTGCCACTTCTTTGACTAAGCGGGACCTCTACGAGCAGTACTTC. Translation: CSATSLTKRDLYEQYF.

The chain couples TRBV20-1 to TRBJ2-4, with D maybe TRBD2 (5 bases). In germline, CDR1 is DFQATT, CDR2 SNEGSKA (reference sequence). Trimming pared 5 bases from V and 2 bases from J, leaving 28 bases between. The CDR3 runs to 19 residues. The CDR3 reads CSAGGVASFQRETKNIQYF. The CDR3 DNA follows: TGCAGTGCTGGCGGAGTGGCTAGCTTCCAAAGGGAGACCAAAAACATTCAGTACTTC.

A word on this clonotype: The CDR3 ends on some other residue instead of the conserved phenylalanine or tryptophan, so this is likely a read error. This chain joins TRBV11-1 and TRBJ2-5; unclear D gene. The germline gives CDR1 SGHAT, CDR2 FQDESV (reference sequence). This CDR3 has 15 residues. Written as DNA, the CDR3 is TGTGGCAGCAGTCAAGACGTCTATGAACAAGAGACCCAGTACCTC. This sequence encodes CGSSQDVYEQETQYL.

Turning to this clonotype: Sequence at one end of the junction differs from germline and may be a read error. The CDR3 is CANSFLGGSYNSPLHF. The CDR3 region has the DNA TGTGCCAACAGTTTTCTCGGGGGCTCCTATAATTCACCTCTCCACTTT. The V call is TRBV6-5, the J call TRBJ1-6; D might be TRBD1 (6 bases). CDR1 and CDR2 from the germline V gene are MNHEY and SVGAGI. This CDR3 comprises 16 residues.

A word on this clonotype: A read error may account for a junction end that differs from germline. The chain has TRBV29-1 and TRBJ1-4, with D maybe TRBD1 (5 bases). Germline CDR1 and CDR2: SQVTM and ANQGSEA. The CDR3 extends over 14 amino acids. The DNA for the CDR3 is TGCAGCGTTGAGGGGGTCACCAGTAATGAAGAACTGTTTTTT. Its translation is CSVEGVTSNEELFF.

For this clonotype: A read error may produce the germline difference seen at one junction end. The chain couples TRBV6-5 to TRBJ2-1; 8 nucleotides line up with TRBD1. CDR1 MNHEY and CDR2 SVGAGI come from the germline V gene. The CDR3 sequence is 14 residues long. This chain's CDR3 is CASISLRGLYEHFF. DNA for the CDR3: TGTGCCAGCATATCTCTCAGGGGGCTCTATGAGCACTTCTTC.

A note on this clonotype: An end of the junction differs from the germline gene, which may be a read error. The chain couples TRBV20-1 to TRBJ2-4; D is unresolved. Germline V CDR1 and CDR2: DFQATT, SNEGSKA (reference sequence). There are 15 residues in the CDR3. The CDR3 protein is CIARDMSGQLSIQYF. The CDR3 DNA is TGCATTGCTAGAGATATGTCCGGGCAACTCAGCATTCAGTACTTC.

Points on this clonotype: No conserved phenylalanine or tryptophan is present at the end of the CDR3, so a read error is the likely explanation. The DNA is left out, because the CDR3 cannot be placed on it with certainty; the CDR3 is given as TCRdb lists it. The chain recombines TRBV28 with TRBJ2-3; whether TRBD2, the table's D call, matches the DNA was not checked. The CDR3 has 13 residues if both end residues are counted. Per germline, CDR1 MDHEN and CDR2 SYDVKM. CDR3 sequence: CASTSSGTDTRYV.

This clonotype was seen at least ten times. The chain couples TRBV28 to TRBJ1-5; D gene ambiguous. The CDR3 has 15 residues. The germline CDR1 and CDR2 sequences are MDHEN and SYDVKM. Trimming shortened V by 3 bases and J by 0 bases, and 9 bases separated the two germline ends. The CDR3 DNA reads as TGTGCCAGCAGTTTGGCAGGCCGTAGCAATCAGCCCCAGCATTTT. The encoded protein is CASSLAGRSNQPQHF.

Points on this clonotype: One end of the junction does not line up with germline, which may come from a read error. The chain carries TRBV20-1 and TRBJ2-7; D might be TRBD1 or TRBD2, each matching 6 bases. CDR1 and CDR2 from the germline V gene are DFQATT and SNEGSKA (reference sequence). The CDR3 consists of 12 residues. The CDR3 reads CNARRGPDEQYF. CDR3 DNA: TGCAATGCTAGACGGGGGCCTGACGAGCAGTACTTC.